These 30 T cell receptor beta chains came from one sample sequenced in a study of blood T cell repertoires in COVID-19. Method: immunoSEQ multiplex PCR; TCRdb's copy keeps in-frame clones and lacks some. The table has about 56,000 clones, roughly 83% seen once. The material sequenced was peripheral blood. The receptors originated from a man aged 55 to 70 with COVID-19, enrolled during active disease.

The chain couples TRBV19 to TRBJ1-5, with D hard to call. Germline CDR1 reads LNHDA; CDR2 reads SQIVND (reference sequence). This CDR3 comprises 14 residues. V lost 7 bases and J 6 bases, leaving 16 bases between the germline ends. CDR3 DNA sequence: TGTGCCAGTAAATCGTGGCAGGAGGGTCAGCCCCAGCATTTT. Encoded protein: CASKSWQEGQPQHF.

This clone was recorded only once. The V and J genes are TRBV2 and TRBJ1-2; 7 bases match TRBD1. Unmatched junction bases numbered 1, after V lost 3 bases and J lost 3 bases. The CDR3 is made up of 13 amino acids. Germline-derived CDR1 and CDR2 are SNHLY and FYNNEI. This CDR3 is CASSEGQHYGYTF. The CDR3 coding sequence is TGTGCCAGCAGTGAGGGACAGCACTATGGCTACACCTTC.

The DNA of the CDR3 is TGTGCCAGCAGCCCCTCCCCCAATCAGCCCCAGCATTTT. Amino acids: CASSPSPNQPQHF. The rearrangement uses TRBV9 and TRBJ1-5, with unresolved D. Germline lookup yields CDR1 SGDLS and CDR2 YYNGEE. CDR3 size: 13 residues. Trimming removed 4 bases from V and 3 bases from J, with 8 bases in between.

The V gene is TRBV21-1, the J gene TRBJ2-3; TRBD1, the D gene given by the table, was not confirmed from the DNA. TRBV21-1 is flagged as a pseudogene. The CDR3 runs to 19 residues. CDR3 in amino acids: CASSCLPSGQGAFTDTQYF. DNA for the CDR3: TGTGCCAGCAGCTGCCTCCCGTCGGGACAGGGGGCCTTCACAGATACGCAGTATTTT.

V usage is TRBV27 and J usage is TRBJ2-5; D is possibly TRBD2 (5 bases). Germline CDR1 and CDR2: MNHEY and SMNVEV (reference sequence). The CDR3 is 15 residues long. V was cut by 5 bases and J by 5 bases, with 18 bases left in between. The CDR3 loop reads CASSPRTGRGETQYF. Here the CDR3 DNA reads TGTGCCAGCAGTCCCCGGACTGGACGAGGGGAGACCCAGTACTTC.

This chain joins TRBV5-1 and TRBJ2-7, with 10 bases matching TRBD1. The junction had 7 bases not matched to a gene; V was cut back by 4 bases and J by 6 bases. The germline gives CDR1 SGHRS, CDR2 YFSETQ. The CDR3 totals 14 residues. The CDR3 region is CASSTGQGKAEQYF. The CDR3 bases are TGCGCCAGCAGCACGGGACAGGGGAAGGCCGAGCAGTACTTC.

The chain links TRBV12-5 to TRBJ2-2; 8 bases align to TRBD1. Germline CDR1 is LGHNT and CDR2 is FRNRAP. This CDR3 is built from 15 residues. The trim removed 4 bases at V and 5 bases at J, leaving 6 bases unmatched. As DNA, the CDR3 is TGTGCTAGTGGTTCAGTGCAGGGGGCTACCGGGGAGCTGTTTTTT. Protein: CASGSVQGATGELFF.

The CDR3 protein is CASTRGLAGGRSYEQYF. The CDR3 nucleotides are TGTGCCAGTACTCGGGGACTAGCGGGGGGTCGCTCCTACGAGCAGTACTTC. The gene calls are TRBV2 and TRBJ2-7; 15 nucleotides align to TRBD2. The CDR3 contains 17 residues. Looked up from germline, CDR1 is SNHLY and CDR2 is FYNNEI. The V gene end was trimmed by 9 bases and the J gene end by 0 bases; junction bases not matched to a gene: 9.

The chain joins TRBV6-4 to TRBJ1-2, with 7 nucleotides matching TRBD1. The CDR3 extends over 17 amino acids. Per germline, CDR1 MRHNA and CDR2 SNTAGT. Losses at the gene ends were 1 base for V and 4 bases for J; bases not matched to a gene: 12. This CDR3 is CASSDLNTGDSAYGYTF. The CDR3, as DNA: TGTGCCAGCAGTGACTTGAATACAGGGGATAGTGCCTATGGCTACACCTTC.

V is TRBV27 and J is TRBJ1-5; D gene ambiguous. The CDR3 covers 12 residues. Germline V gives CDR1 MNHEY, CDR2 SMNVEV (reference sequence). Trimming pared 3 bases from V and 4 bases from J, leaving 4 bases between. The CDR3 DNA reads as TGTGCCAGCAGTTTTCGGAATCAGCCCCAGCATTTT. Amino acid sequence: CASSFRNQPQHF.

This clone appeared a few times. V and J are TRBV5-6 and TRBJ2-5; maybe TRBD1 (6 bases). Trimming cost V 4 bases and J 3 bases, with 13 bases left between them. Germline loops: CDR1 SGHDT, CDR2 YYEEEE. The CDR3 is 14 amino acids. The CDR3 loop reads CASSARDNEETQYF. In nucleotides, the CDR3 is TGTGCCAGCAGCGCACGGGACAACGAAGAGACCCAGTACTTC.

This clone was seen just once. V usage is TRBV19 and J usage is TRBJ1-3; D not resolved. V lost 6 bases to trimming and J lost 2 bases, with 14 bases between them. Germline V gives CDR1 LNHDA, CDR2 SQIVND (reference sequence). The CDR3 is 15 amino acids. The CDR3 bases are TGTGCCAGTAGCCCAAAAACTAACGCTGGAAACACCATATATTTT. It encodes CASSPKTNAGNTIYF.

The V call is TRBV19, the J call TRBJ1-5; 7 nucleotides match TRBD1. Losses at the gene ends were 1 base for V and 5 bases for J; bases not matched to a gene: 5. The CDR3 consists of 15 residues. Germline V gives CDR1 LNHDA, CDR2 SQIVND (reference sequence). In DNA form, the CDR3 reads TGTGCCAGTAGTATAGGGGGGCAGGGGGATCAGCCCCAGCATTTT. This codes for CASSIGGQGDQPQHF.

As concerns this clone: The same CDR3 arises from other DNA sequences in this sample as well. V usage is TRBV7-2 and J usage is TRBJ1-4; 9 bases align to TRBD1. V was pared by 1 base and J by 5 bases, with 2 bases of the junction left unmatched. This CDR3 has 15 residues. The germline gives CDR1 SGHTA, CDR2 FQGNSA. In nucleotides, the CDR3 is TGTGCCAGCAGCTTAGGGGGACAGGGCAATGAAAAACTGTTTTTT. This translates into CASSLGGQGNEKLFF.

This clone was counted between two and nine times. V and J are TRBV10-3 and TRBJ2-3; 10 bases fit TRBD2. This CDR3 region has 16 residues. Germline CDR1 reads ENHRY; CDR2 reads SYGVKD. After removal of 6 bases from V and 2 bases from J, the junction contained 8 bases not matched to a gene. The CDR3 reads CAIRDPSGRNTDTQYF. The CDR3 DNA sequence: TGTGCCATCAGGGACCCTAGCGGGAGAAACACAGATACGCAGTATTTT.

The J gene is TRBJ2-5, the V gene TRBV12-3 or TRBV12-4, with a tentative D call TRBD2 (6 bases). The CDR3 consists of 13 residues. Deletions cut 3 bases from V and 1 base from J, with 6 bases between. The CDR3 DNA follows: TGTGCCAGCAGTTTGGGACTCCAAGAGACCCAGTACTTC. Its protein product is CASSLGLQETQYF.

The gene calls are TRBV19 and TRBJ1-3; a weak D match, TRBD1 (5 bases). The germline V gene encodes CDR1 LNHDA and CDR2 SQIVND (reference sequence). The CDR3 extends over 16 amino acids. Trimming removed 3 bases from V and 0 bases from J, with 12 bases in between. CDR3 sequence reads: CASSMRQLYSGNTIYF. The CDR3 nucleotides read TGTGCCAGTAGTATGAGACAGCTCTACTCTGGAAACACCATATATTTT.

This chain links TRBV15 with TRBJ1-1; D might be TRBD1 (6 bases). CDR1 is LNHNV, CDR2 YYDKDF, per germline (reference sequence). The CDR3 runs to 14 residues. The V gene lost 6 bases and the J gene lost 4 bases, with 15 bases spanning the gap. CDR3 amino acids: CATSNRVSGTEAFF. The CDR3 region has the DNA TGTGCCACCAGTAACAGGGTCTCGGGCACTGAAGCTTTCTTT.

This clone was detected a few times. The V and J genes are TRBV5-1 and TRBJ2-2; tentatively, D is TRBD2 (6 bases). Trimming shortened V by 4 bases and J by 6 bases, and 19 bases separated the two germline ends. The CDR3 consists of 16 residues. Germline-derived CDR1 and CDR2 are SGHRS and YFSETQ. The CDR3 DNA sequence: TGCGCCAGCAGCCCCCTAAGGAACAGGAGGGCCGGGGAGCTGTTTTTT. Translated: CASSPLRNRRAGELFF.

The chain joins TRBV4-1 to TRBJ2-7; 7 bases line up with TRBD1. The V gene end was trimmed by 2 bases and the J gene end by 2 bases; junction bases not matched to a gene: 6. CDR1 and CDR2 from the germline V gene are MGHRA and YSYEKL. This CDR3 spans 15 amino acids. The CDR3 coding sequence is TGCGCCAGCAGCCAACCTAGAGGGACAGCCTACGAGCAGTACTTC. As protein: CASSQPRGTAYEQYF.

This clone showed up just once. Sequence at one end of the junction differs from germline and may be a read error. The V gene is TRBV7-3, the J gene TRBJ2-5; the D gene is possibly TRBD2 (5 bases). The CDR3 consists of 14 residues. Germline V gene lookup returns CDR1 SGHTA and CDR2 FQGTGA. The CDR3 is CASSYLANQETRYF. CDR3 DNA: TGTGCCAGCAGCTACCTAGCTAACCAAGAGACCCGGTACTTC.

The rearrangement links TRBV28 to TRBJ2-3, with 8 bases identical to TRBD2. The CDR3 is made up of 14 amino acids. Germline V gene sequence: CDR1 MDHEN, CDR2 SYDVKM. V lost 7 bases and J lost 3; bases outside the gene matches: 6. The CDR3 sequence is CASTGPGGTDTQYF. The CDR3 DNA reads TGTGCCAGCACCGGTCCGGGGGGGACAGATACGCAGTATTTT.

The chain recombines TRBV5-1 with TRBJ1-1, with D tentatively TRBD1 (5 bases). With 3 bases removed from V and 1 base from J, the gap between germline ends came to 10 bases. Germline V gene lookup returns CDR1 SGHRS and CDR2 YFSETQ. The length of the CDR3 is 14 residues. The CDR3 DNA sequence: TGCGCCAGCAGCTGGACCCAGGGGAACACTGAAGCTTTCTTT. Translating it yields CASSWTQGNTEAFF.

This clone was detected a few times. This chain connects TRBV2 to TRBJ2-3; perhaps TRBD2 as D (5 bases). V was clipped by 8 bases and J by 0 bases, with 18 bases between them. Per the germline V gene, CDR1 is SNHLY and CDR2 is FYNNEI. The CDR3 has 16 residues. CDR3 amino acids: CASLGSRASSTDTQYF. Here the CDR3 DNA reads TGTGCCAGCCTTGGGAGCCGAGCATCTAGCACAGATACGCAGTATTTT.

This clone has more than one count but fewer than ten. The chain has TRBV4-2 and TRBJ1-3; tentative D call: TRBD1 (5 bases). There are 14 residues in the CDR3. Germline CDR1 is LGHNA and CDR2 is YNFKEQ. Trimming stripped 3 bases from V and 10 bases from J, with 16 bases between. CDR3 region: CASSQGEAERTIYF. CDR3 nucleotide sequence: TGTGCCAGCAGCCAGGGGGAGGCGGAACGGACCATATATTTT.

The chain employs TRBV6-1 and TRBJ2-7; D is possibly TRBD2 (6 bases). Trimming stripped 2 bases from V and 5 bases from J, with 13 bases between. CDR1 and CDR2 from the germline V gene are MNHNS and SASEGT. This CDR3 is 14 amino acids long. Written as DNA, the CDR3 is TGTGCCAGCAGTGAAATTTGGGGCGGGGACGAGCAGTACTTC. Its translation: CASSEIWGGDEQYF.

The chain uses TRBV5-1 and TRBJ1-1; D is possibly TRBD1 (6 bases). CDR1 and CDR2 from the germline V gene are SGHRS and YFSETQ. Trimming stripped 0 bases from V and 5 bases from J, with 14 bases between. The CDR3 spans 15 residues. CDR3 in amino acids: CASSLALGARTEAFF. CDR3 in DNA: TGCGCCAGCAGCTTGGCTCTGGGGGCAAGAACTGAAGCTTTCTTT.

The chain joins TRBV29-1 to TRBJ2-1; no firm D call. With 3 bases removed from V and 0 bases from J, the gap between germline ends came to 6 bases. Germline lookup yields CDR1 SQVTM and CDR2 ANQGSEA. There are 13 residues in the CDR3. DNA for the CDR3: TGCAGCGTTGACCCGAGCTCCTACAATGAGCAGTTCTTC. Translating it yields CSVDPSSYNEQFF.

This chain connects TRBV29-1 to TRBJ2-7, with D possibly being TRBD1 (6 bases). Trimming took 3 bases from V and 0 from J, leaving 21 bases between them. Germline V lookup: CDR1 SQVTM, CDR2 ANQGSEA. This CDR3 has 17 amino acids. CDR3 coding DNA: TGCAGCGTTGAGCCGACAGGACCGGGAAGTCGCTCCTACGAGCAGTACTTC. As protein: CSVEPTGPGSRSYEQYF.

The CDR3 loop is CASSDGSGSDNEQYF. CDR3 in DNA: TGTGCCTCTTCGGATGGTAGCGGGAGTGATAACGAGCAGTACTTC. The chain uses TRBV6-5 and TRBJ2-7; 9 positions match TRBD2. V gave up 11 bases and J gave up 5 bases; unmatched junction bases: 16. The CDR3 sequence is 15 residues long. The germline CDR1 and CDR2 sequences are MNHEY and SVGAGI.